This T cell receptor beta chain was captured by sequencing in a study of blood T cell repertoires in COVID-19. Across the whole study: The study drew acute and convalescent COVID-19 samples from the United States, Italy and Spain. PBMCs, B-cell-depleted T cells, or T cells were the source of the cDNA or gDNA that made up the material.

In the source study's methods: Estimates of nucleated cell counts were drawn from the amplification of reference gene primers. Here immunoSEQ multiplex PCR was the method, and the copy in TCRdb shows in-frame clones only, minus some. The V and J calls and clone size come from that table; D and trimming were worked out from the DNA. The sample holds some 68,000 clones; over 80% are singletons and the top ten take more than 2%. CDR1 is MNHEY, CDR2 SMNVEV, per germline (reference sequence). CDR3 length: 15 amino acids. V shed 5 bases and J shed 9 bases, with 17 bases lying between them. The chain has TRBV27 and TRBJ1-6, with a tentative D call TRBD1 (6 bases). The sequence was obtained from a human donor in a cohort sampled during active COVID-19. The material sequenced was peripheral blood. The CDR3 protein is CASSPLQGPGSPLHF. The DNA for the CDR3 is TGTGCCAGCAGTCCTTTACAGGGACCTGGTTCACCCCTCCACTTT.